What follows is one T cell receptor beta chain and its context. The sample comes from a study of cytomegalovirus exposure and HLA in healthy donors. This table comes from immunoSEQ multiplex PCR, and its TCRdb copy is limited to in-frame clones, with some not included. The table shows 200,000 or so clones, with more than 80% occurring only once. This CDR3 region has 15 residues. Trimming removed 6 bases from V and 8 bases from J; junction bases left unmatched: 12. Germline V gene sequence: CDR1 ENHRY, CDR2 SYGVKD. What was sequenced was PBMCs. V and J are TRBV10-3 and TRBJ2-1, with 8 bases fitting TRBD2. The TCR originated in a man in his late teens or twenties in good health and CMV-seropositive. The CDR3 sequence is CAIREGLDDSDEQFF. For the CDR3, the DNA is TGTGCCATCAGGGAGGGACTAGACGACTCCGATGAGCAGTTCTTC.